This is a list of T cell receptor beta chains from one sample in a study of radiotherapy plus CTLA-4 blockade in lung cancer. Produced via immunoSEQ multiplex PCR; TCRdb's table is partial and in-frame only. Of 100,000 to 150,000 clones in the sample, about 83% were seen once. This sample comprised peripheral blood, obtained from a patient treated with radiotherapy plus ipilimumab. These receptors all stem from a human donor with non-small cell lung cancer who had a partial response to radiotherapy plus ipilimumab. Each CDR3 is given without its conserved first and last residue. A D gene is named only where the DNA matches it firmly.

-	TRBV14	TRBJ2-1	ASSHTTDTEQF
-	TRBV19	TRBJ2-3	ASSPQVRDTQY
TRBD1	TRBV5-1	TRBJ2-5	ASSSQGVPQETQY
-	TRBV28	TRBJ2-2	ASSFRTYANTGELF
-	TRBV19	TRBJ2-7	ASSIVDSGTKPYEQY
TRBD1	TRBV6-5	TRBJ1-1	ATKDRGRTEAF
TRBD1	TRBV28	TRBJ2-4	ASRPRQGAFFKNIQY
TRBD2	TRBV19	TRBJ2-1	ASSQTSGPYNEQF
-	TRBV18	TRBJ1-1	ASSPQLTADEAF
TRBD1	TRBV5-1	TRBJ1-2	ASNEGTGARYT
-	TRBV28	TRBJ2-5	ASSPELVGETQY
-	TRBV6-5	TRBJ2-3	ASSYSSVSTDTQY
TRBD2	TRBV15	TRBJ2-3	ATSRGLAGSTDTQY
-	TRBV2	TRBJ1-1	ATLPTENTEAF
TRBD2	TRBV19	TRBJ2-2	ASSIVLADYANTGELF
TRBD1	TRBV11-3	TRBJ2-3	ASSPPGQLDTQY
TRBD1	TRBV19	TRBJ1-1	ASSRGSSGQTEAF
-	TRBV5-1	TRBJ2-1	ASSSGTKGGEQF
-	TRBV25-1	TRBJ2-6	ASSGRTVTDSGANVLT
TRBD1	TRBV19	TRBJ2-7	ASGVGDSYEQY